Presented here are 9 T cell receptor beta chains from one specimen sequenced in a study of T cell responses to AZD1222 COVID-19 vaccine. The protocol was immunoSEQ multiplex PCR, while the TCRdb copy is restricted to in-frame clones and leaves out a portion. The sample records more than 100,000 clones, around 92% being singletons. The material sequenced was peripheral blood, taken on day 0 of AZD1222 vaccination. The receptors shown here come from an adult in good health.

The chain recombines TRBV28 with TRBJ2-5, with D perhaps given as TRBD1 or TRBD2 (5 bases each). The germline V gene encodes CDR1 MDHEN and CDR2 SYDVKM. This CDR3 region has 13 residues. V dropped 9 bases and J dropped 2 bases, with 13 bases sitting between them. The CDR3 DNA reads TGTGCCAGTTGGGGGTCGGCTCAAGAGACCCAGTACTTC. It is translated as CASWGSAQETQYF.

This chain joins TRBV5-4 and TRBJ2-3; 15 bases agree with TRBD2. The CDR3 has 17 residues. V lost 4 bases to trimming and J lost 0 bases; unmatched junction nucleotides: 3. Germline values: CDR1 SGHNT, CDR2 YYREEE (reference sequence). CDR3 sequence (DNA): TGTGCCAGCAGCCCGGGACTAGCGGGAGGTAGCACAGATACGCAGTATTTT. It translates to CASSPGLAGGSTDTQYF.

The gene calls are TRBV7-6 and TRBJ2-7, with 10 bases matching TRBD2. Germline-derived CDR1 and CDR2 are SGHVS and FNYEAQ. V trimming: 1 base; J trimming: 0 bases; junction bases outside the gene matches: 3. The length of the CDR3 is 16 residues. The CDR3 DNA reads TGTGCCAGCAGCTTAGGATCTAGCGGGAGCTCCTACGAGCAGTACTTC. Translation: CASSLGSSGSSYEQYF.

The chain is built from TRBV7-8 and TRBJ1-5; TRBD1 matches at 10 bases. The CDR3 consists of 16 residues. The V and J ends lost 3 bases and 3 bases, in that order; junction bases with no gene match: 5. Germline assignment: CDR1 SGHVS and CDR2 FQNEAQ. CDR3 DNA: TGTGCCAGCAGCTTCACGACAGGGGGCATCAATCAGCCCCAGCATTTT. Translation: CASSFTTGGINQPQHF.

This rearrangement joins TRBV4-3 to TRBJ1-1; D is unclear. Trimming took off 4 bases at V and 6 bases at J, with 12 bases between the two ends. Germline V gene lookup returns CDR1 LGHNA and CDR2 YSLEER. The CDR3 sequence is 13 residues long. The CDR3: CASSPPGRPEAFF. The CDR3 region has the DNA TGCGCCAGCAGCCCACCCGGACGGCCTGAAGCTTTCTTT.

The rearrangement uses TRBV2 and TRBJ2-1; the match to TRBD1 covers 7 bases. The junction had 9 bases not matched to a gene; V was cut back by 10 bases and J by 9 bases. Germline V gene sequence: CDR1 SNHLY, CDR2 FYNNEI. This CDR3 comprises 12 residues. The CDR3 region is CATGGPSGEQFF. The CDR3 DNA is TGTGCCACAGGGGGTCCCTCGGGTGAGCAGTTCTTC.

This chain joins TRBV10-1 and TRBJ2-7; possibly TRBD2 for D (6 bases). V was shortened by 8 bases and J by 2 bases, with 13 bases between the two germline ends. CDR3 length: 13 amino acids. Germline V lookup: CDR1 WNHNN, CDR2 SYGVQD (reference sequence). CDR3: CASAGGRTYEQYF. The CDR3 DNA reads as TGCGCCAGCGCCGGGGGACGTACCTACGAGCAGTACTTC.

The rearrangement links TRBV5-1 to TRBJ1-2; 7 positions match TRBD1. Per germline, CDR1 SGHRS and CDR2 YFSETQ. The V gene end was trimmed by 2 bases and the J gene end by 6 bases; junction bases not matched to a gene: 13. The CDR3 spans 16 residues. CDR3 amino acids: CASSFLSQGSVDGYTF. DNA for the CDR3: TGCGCCAGCAGCTTTCTCTCACAGGGGTCGGTGGATGGCTACACCTTC.

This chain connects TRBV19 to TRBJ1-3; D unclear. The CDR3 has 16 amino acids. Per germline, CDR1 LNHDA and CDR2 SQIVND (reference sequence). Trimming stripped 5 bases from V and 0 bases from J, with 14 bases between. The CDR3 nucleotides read TGTGCCAGTAGTGGGCAGGCGCTATACTCTGGAAACACCATATATTTT. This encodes CASSGQALYSGNTIYF.